This T cell receptor beta chain was profiled in a study of T-cell memory formation after mild COVID-19. Overall study context: There were largely donor-specific TCR clusters.

TCRdb reanalysed the 5' RACE reads using MiXCR and keeps one entry per CDR3 protein. Among a few hundred thousand distinct CDR3 sequences listed, 13% to 15% were seen once. In this sample, this clonotype turned up many times. Germline V gene lookup returns CDR1 SGHRS and CDR2 YFSETQ. The junction had 3 bases not matched to a gene; V was cut back by 0 bases and J by 5 bases. CDR3 length: 15 residues. Sequenced input: PBMCs or a T cell subset sorted from them (not recorded which). This chain joins TRBV5-1 and TRBJ1-4, with TRBD1 matching over 8 bases. This TCR was sampled from a man between 18 and 29 years old who had mild COVID-19 (a few samples of this study predate the infection). Cell type and time point are not known. The CDR3 sequence is CASSLGQGSNEKLFF. The CDR3 nucleotides read TGCGCCAGCAGCTTGGGACAGGGGAGCAATGAAAAACTGTTTTTT.